This is a list of T cell receptor beta chains from one sample in a study of T cells in Graves' hyperthyroidism and ophthalmopathy. From the multiplex PCR reads, TCRdb called clonotypes with MiXCR, one entry per CDR3 protein. The sample contains a few hundred thousand distinct CDR3 sequences, 16% of which appear only once. The specimen was blood. All receptors derive from a woman in her thirties or forties with Graves' ophthalmopathy. The CDR3 runs from the conserved cysteine through the conserved F or W. Each record gives: D gene, clone size, J gene, V gene, CDR3 length, CDR3 DNA, CDR3 protein. D genes are given only for firm matches. Only part of the rows carry a size: once, few, many, or a class if the clone is expanded.

>-|many|TRBJ1-2|TRBV20-1|15
TGCAGTGCTAGAGATGGGGTTGACAGGCTCTATGGCTACACCTTC
CSARDGVDRLYGYTF
>-|few|TRBJ1-1|TRBV7-8|13
TGTGCCAGCAGCTTAGGAACGGACCGTCAGGCTTTCTTT
CASSLGTDRQAFF
>-|-|TRBJ2-5|TRBV6-2/TRBV6-3|12
TGTGCCAGCAGTTACGGCCGGGAGACCCAGTACTTC
CASSYGRETQYF
>TRBD1|few|TRBJ2-7|TRBV20-1|13
TGCAGTGCCCTGGGACAGGGGTTGTACGAGCAGTACTTC
CSALGQGLYEQYF
>-|-|TRBJ1-1|TRBV19|15
TGTGCCAGTAGTATAAGTTCTTGGGTGAACACTGAAGCTTTCTTT
CASSISSWVNTEAFF
>TRBD2|-|TRBJ2-5|TRBV11-2|14
TGTGCCAGCAGTTTCACACGGGGGGGCAAGACCCAGTACTTC
CASSFTRGGKTQYF
>-|many|TRBJ1-2|TRBV2|14
TGTGCCAGCACGCGTGGTCAGGGGAACTATGGCTACACCTTC
CASTRGQGNYGYTF
>-|-|TRBJ2-1|TRBV9|16
TGTGCCAGCAGCGTAGGGGCCGAGAGCTCCTACAATGAGCAGTTCTTC
CASSVGAESSYNEQFF
>TRBD1|many|TRBJ1-1|TRBV11-2|15
TGTGCCAGCAGCCACCCGGGACAGATGAACACTGAAGCTTTCTTT
CASSHPGQMNTEAFF
>TRBD2|-|TRBJ2-7|TRBV20-1|15
TGCAGTGCTAGGGGGGGGGGACGGTCTAACTACGAGCAGTACTTC
CSARGGGRSNYEQYF
>-|many|TRBJ2-5|TRBV18|15
TGTGCCAGCTCACCACGAAGTCAGTACCAAGAGACCCAGTACTTC
CASSPRSQYQETQYF
>TRBD2|many|TRBJ2-3|TRBV7-2|16
TGTGCCAGCAGCCCGCCCGGGGTAGCGGGAGGAAATACGCAGTATTTT
CASSPPGVAGGNTQYF
>-|many|TRBJ1-4|TRBV7-9|14
TGTGCCAGCAGAAGGACAGCAACTAATGAAAAACTGTTTTTT
CASRRTATNEKLFF
>-|many|TRBJ1-1|TRBV30|12
TGTGCCTGGAGTGGGGAGAGCACTGAAGCTTTCTTT
CAWSGESTEAFF
>TRBD2|few|TRBJ2-1|TRBV6-2/TRBV6-3|14
TGTGCCAGCATGGGCGGGGGTTTCGACAATGAGCAGTTCTTC
CASMGGGFDNEQFF
>TRBD1|few|TRBJ2-1|TRBV11-3|17
TGCGCCAGCAGCCAAGATTGGGGGACAGGAAGGTACAATGAGCAGTTCTTC
CASSQDWGTGRYNEQFF
>-|many|TRBJ1-4|TRBV2|15
TGTGCCAGCAACCTATCGGGGGGTGGAAGGGAAAAACTGTTTTTT
CASNLSGGGREKLFF
>-|-|TRBJ1-2|TRBV7-9|17
TGTGCCAGCAGCTTAGAGGGCAGGAGATGGGGGTCATATGGCTACACCTTC
CASSLEGRRWGSYGYTF
>TRBD1|-|TRBJ1-2|TRBV12-3/TRBV12-4|15
TGTGCCAGCAGTTTAGGGGCAGGGGGACACTATGGCTACACCTTC
CASSLGAGGHYGYTF
>TRBD2|many|TRBJ2-7|TRBV6-1|14
TGTGCCAGCAGAGTAAGCGGGAACTCCTACGAGCAGTACTTC
CASRVSGNSYEQYF
>TRBD1|many|TRBJ1-1|TRBV5-1|14
TGCGCCAGCAGCTGGGACAGGGGATCCACTGAAGCTTTCTTT
CASSWDRGSTEAFF
>TRBD2|many|TRBJ2-1|TRBV2|15
TGTGCCAGCAGTGTTCTAGCGGGAGGTATATATGAGCAGTTCTTC
CASSVLAGGIYEQFF
>-|few|TRBJ2-7|TRBV27|13
TGTGCCAGCGGTTCGGGGGATTCCTACGAGCAGTACTTC
CASGSGDSYEQYF
>-|many|TRBJ2-1|TRBV6-1|15
TGTGCCAGCAGCGCAACTAGGGGGGTCTACAATGAGCAGTTCTTC
CASSATRGVYNEQFF
>-|few|TRBJ1-4|TRBV6-1|15
TGTGCCAGCAGTGAATGGGCACAAACTAATGAAAAACTGTTTTTT
CASSEWAQTNEKLFF
>-|-|TRBJ1-3|TRBV6-5|15
TGTGCCAGCAGTTACTCTGACGGGACATCATCCACCATATATTTT
CASSYSDGTSSTIYF
>-|few|TRBJ2-3|TRBV2|14
TGTGCCAGCAGTGACTGGTGGACTTCGGATACGCAGTATTTT
CASSDWWTSDTQYF
>-|few|TRBJ2-7|TRBV6-2/TRBV6-3|13
TGTGCCAGCGACAACCCGGACAGCTACGAGCAGTACTTC
CASDNPDSYEQYF
>-|few|TRBJ1-1|TRBV7-6|17
TGTGCCAGCAGCCCCCTAAGGGGGGCAGGGGTGAACACTGAAGCTTTCTTT
CASSPLRGAGVNTEAFF
>-|many|TRBJ1-1|TRBV18|13
TGTGCCAGCTCACCACCCCACCAGTCTGAAGCTTTCTTT
CASSPPHQSEAFF
>-|many|TRBJ2-7|TRBV2|13
TGTGCCAGCAGTCCCACCCCTTTGTCCGAGCAGTACTTC
CASSPTPLSEQYF
>-|many|TRBJ2-7|TRBV6-5|15
TGTGCCAGCAGTTACCTTGGGACGGCTTTTTACGAGCAGTACTTC
CASSYLGTAFYEQYF
>-|few|TRBJ2-7|TRBV7-8|16
TGTGCCAGCAACCCCCTAGCGAGTACGAACTCCTACGAGCAGTACTTC
CASNPLASTNSYEQYF
>-|-|TRBJ2-2|TRBV10-3|15
TGTGCCATCGGCCTCCGGGACCAAGGCACCGGGGAGCTGTTTTTT
CAIGLRDQGTGELFF
>-|many|TRBJ1-4|TRBV18|14
TGTGCCAGCTCACTACCAGTCCTTAATGAAAAACTGTTTTTT
CASSLPVLNEKLFF
>-|-|TRBJ2-7|TRBV6-6|14
TGTGCCAGCAGTTACCCTTGGCTTCGCACCGAGCAGTACTTC
CASSYPWLRTEQYF
>-|-|TRBJ2-1|TRBV27|16
TGTGCCAGCAGTTTAGGAGGCGGGGTCCCCTACGATGAGCAGTTCTTC
CASSLGGGVPYDEQFF
>-|few|TRBJ2-1|TRBV10-2|14
TGCGCCAGCAGTGGGGCAGTCTCCTACAATGAGCAGTTCTTC
CASSGAVSYNEQFF
>TRBD1|-|TRBJ2-1|TRBV7-9|13
TGTGCCAGCGGACAGGGTGCCTACAATGAGCAGTTCTTC
CASGQGAYNEQFF
>TRBD1|few|TRBJ2-2|TRBV5-5|16
TGTGCCAGCAGCTTGAGGACTCCACAGGGGGCCGGGGAGCTGTTTTTT
CASSLRTPQGAGELFF
>-|many|TRBJ2-7|TRBV20-1|15
TGCAGTGCTGGAGGGGGGAGCGGGTTTACCTACGAGCAGTACTTC
CSAGGGSGFTYEQYF
>TRBD1|-|TRBJ2-1|TRBV28|15
TGTGCCAGCAGAACCGGGACAGGCTCCTACAATGAGCAGCTCTTC
CASRTGTGSYNEQLF
>-|-|TRBJ1-1|TRBV2|14
TGTGCCAGCACTCAGATAGCCATAAACACTGAAGCTTTCTTT
CASTQIAINTEAFF
>-|-|TRBJ2-1|TRBV5-8|11
TGTGCCAGCAGCTTGAAAGGGGAGCAGTTCTTC
CASSLKGEQFF
>-|few|TRBJ1-4|TRBV10-3|14
TGTGCCAGCCGCTCAGGGTTAACTAATGAAAAACTGTTTTTT
CASRSGLTNEKLFF
>TRBD1|many|TRBJ1-1|TRBV20-1|14
TGCAGTGCTAGAGCTTTAGGGGGCAACACTGAAGCTTTCTTT
CSARALGGNTEAFF
>-|many|TRBJ1-2|TRBV30|12
TGTGCCTGGAGTGTGGCCTTATATCGGTACACCTTC
CAWSVALYRYTF
>-|many|TRBJ2-2|TRBV11-2|14
TGTGCCAGCAGCTTACTGCCTCTGACCGGGGAGCTGTTTTTT
CASSLLPLTGELFF
>-|many|TRBJ2-3|TRBV5-1|17
TGCGCCAGCAGACGAAATCCCGACGTGGAGAGCACAGATACGCAGTATTTT
CASRRNPDVESTDTQYF
>TRBD2|many|TRBJ2-1|TRBV6-1|17
TGTGCCAGCAGACCCCCTCCACTAGCGGGCTCCTACAATGAGCAGTTCTTC
CASRPPPLAGSYNEQFF
>TRBD2|few|TRBJ2-3|TRBV4-2|22
TGTGCCAGCAGCCAAGATAGTACTCGGGGACTAGCGGGAGGGTATATCCCAGATACGCAGTATTTT
CASSQDSTRGLAGGYIPDTQYF
>-|few|TRBJ2-4|TRBV20-1|14
TGCAGTGCTAGTCCAGGAATGGCCAAAAACATTCAGTACTTC
CSASPGMAKNIQYF
>TRBD2|many|TRBJ2-2|TRBV29-1|15
TGCAGCGTCTTCGGGACTAGCGGGAGCACCGGGGAGCTGTTTTTT
CSVFGTSGSTGELFF
>TRBD1|many|TRBJ1-5|TRBV7-2|18
TGTGCCAGCAGCTTAGTAGGGACAGGTTCCTATAGCAATCAGCCCCAGCATTTT
CASSLVGTGSYSNQPQHF